This T cell receptor (beta chain) was recorded in a study of blood T cell repertoires in COVID-19. The overall study: T cells, B-cell-depleted T cells, or PBMCs provided the cDNA or gDNA that served as material.

Profiling relied on immunoSEQ multiplex PCR, and the TCRdb table lists in-frame clones only, not all of them. The repertoire holds 120,000 to 150,000 clones, with less than 90% as singletons. The sample comprised peripheral blood. This TCR derives from a human donor with COVID-19, enrolled during active disease. The donor label of this sample is uncertain.

DNA for the CDR3: TGTGCCAGCAGTTACTGGCGGGGGGAGGACAATGAGCAGTTCTTC. The encoded protein is CASSYWRGEDNEQFF. The genes are TRBV6-5 and TRBJ2-1; 8 nucleotides align to TRBD2. The CDR3 runs 15 residues. Germline-derived CDR1 and CDR2 are MNHEY and SVGAGI. J gave up 5 bases and V 1 base, and 4 bases lay outside the gene matches.